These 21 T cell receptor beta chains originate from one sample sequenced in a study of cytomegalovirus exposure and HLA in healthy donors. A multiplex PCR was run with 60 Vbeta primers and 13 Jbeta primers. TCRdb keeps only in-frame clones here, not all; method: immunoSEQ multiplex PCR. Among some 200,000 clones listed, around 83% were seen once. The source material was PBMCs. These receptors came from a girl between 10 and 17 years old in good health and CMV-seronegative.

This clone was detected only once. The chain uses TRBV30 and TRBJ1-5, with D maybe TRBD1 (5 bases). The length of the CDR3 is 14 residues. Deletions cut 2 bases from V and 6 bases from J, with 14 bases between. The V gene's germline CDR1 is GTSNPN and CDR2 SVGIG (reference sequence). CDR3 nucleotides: TGTGCCTGGAGTTTGGGGGGACCGGTTCAGCCCCAGCATTTT. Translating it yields CAWSLGGPVQPQHF.

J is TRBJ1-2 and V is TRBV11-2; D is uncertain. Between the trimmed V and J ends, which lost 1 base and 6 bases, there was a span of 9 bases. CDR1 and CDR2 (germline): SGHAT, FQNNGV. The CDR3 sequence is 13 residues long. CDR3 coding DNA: TGTGCCAGCAGCTTAGGAGAATTCGATGGCTACACCTTC. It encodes CASSLGEFDGYTF.

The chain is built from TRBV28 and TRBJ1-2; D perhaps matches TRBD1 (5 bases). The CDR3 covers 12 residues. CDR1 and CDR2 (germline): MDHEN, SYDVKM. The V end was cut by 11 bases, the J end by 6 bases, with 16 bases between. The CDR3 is CAGGTVLDGYTF. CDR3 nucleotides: TGTGCCGGCGGGACGGTGCTAGATGGCTACACCTTC.

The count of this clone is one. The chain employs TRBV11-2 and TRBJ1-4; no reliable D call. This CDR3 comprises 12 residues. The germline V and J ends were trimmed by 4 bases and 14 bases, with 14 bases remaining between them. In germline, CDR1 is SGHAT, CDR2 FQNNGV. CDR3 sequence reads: CASSSGLVELFF. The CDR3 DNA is TGTGCCAGCAGCTCGGGGTTAGTCGAGCTGTTTTTT.

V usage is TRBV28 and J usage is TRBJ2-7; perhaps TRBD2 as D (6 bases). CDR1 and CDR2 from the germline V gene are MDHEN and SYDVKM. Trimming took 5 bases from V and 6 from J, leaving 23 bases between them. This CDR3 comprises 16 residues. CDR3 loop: CASSPTLGDFAGEQYF. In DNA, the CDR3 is TGTGCCAGCAGTCCGACATTGGGGGACTTCGCGGGCGAGCAGTACTTC.

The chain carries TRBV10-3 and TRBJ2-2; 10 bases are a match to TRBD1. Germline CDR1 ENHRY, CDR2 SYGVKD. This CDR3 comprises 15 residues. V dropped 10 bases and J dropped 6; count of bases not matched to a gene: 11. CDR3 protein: CATADRDRGAGELFF. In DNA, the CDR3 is TGTGCCACTGCCGACCGGGACAGGGGCGCCGGGGAGCTGTTTTTT.

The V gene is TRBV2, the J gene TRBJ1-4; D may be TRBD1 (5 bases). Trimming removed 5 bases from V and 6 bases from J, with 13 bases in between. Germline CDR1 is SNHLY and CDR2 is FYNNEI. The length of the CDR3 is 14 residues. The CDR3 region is CASSNDRRDEKLFF. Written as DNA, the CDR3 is TGTGCCAGCAGTAATGACAGAAGGGATGAAAAACTGTTTTTT.

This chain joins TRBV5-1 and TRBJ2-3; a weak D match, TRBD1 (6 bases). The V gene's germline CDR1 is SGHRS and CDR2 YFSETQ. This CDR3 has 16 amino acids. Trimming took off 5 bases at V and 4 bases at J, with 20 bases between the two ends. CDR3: CASSYLVAGVADTQYF. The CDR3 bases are TGCGCCAGCAGTTACCTAGTGGCAGGGGTGGCAGATACGCAGTATTTT.

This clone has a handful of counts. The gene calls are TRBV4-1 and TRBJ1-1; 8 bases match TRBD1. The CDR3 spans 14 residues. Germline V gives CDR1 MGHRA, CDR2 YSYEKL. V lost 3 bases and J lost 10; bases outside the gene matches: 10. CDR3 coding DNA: TGCGCCAGCAGCCAGAAACAGGGGGGATTGGGAGCTTTCTTT. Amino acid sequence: CASSQKQGGLGAFF.

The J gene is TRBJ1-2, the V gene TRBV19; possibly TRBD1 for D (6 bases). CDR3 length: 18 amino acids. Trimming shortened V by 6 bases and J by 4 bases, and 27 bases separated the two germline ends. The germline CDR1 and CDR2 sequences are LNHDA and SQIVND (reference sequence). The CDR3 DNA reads TGTGCCAGTAGGCAAACGACCCGTGGACAGACGAGGGGCTATGGCTACACCTTC. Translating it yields CASRQTTRGQTRGYGYTF.

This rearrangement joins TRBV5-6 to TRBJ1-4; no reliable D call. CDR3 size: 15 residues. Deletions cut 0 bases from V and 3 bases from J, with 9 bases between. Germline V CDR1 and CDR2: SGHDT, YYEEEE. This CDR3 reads CASSLVGESNEKLFF. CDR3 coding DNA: TGTGCCAGCAGCTTGGTGGGCGAGTCTAATGAAAAACTGTTTTTT.

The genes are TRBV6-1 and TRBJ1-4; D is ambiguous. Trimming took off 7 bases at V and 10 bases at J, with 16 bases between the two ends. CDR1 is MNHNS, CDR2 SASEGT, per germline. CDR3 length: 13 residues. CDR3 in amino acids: CASNKSARGKLFF. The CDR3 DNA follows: TGTGCCAGCAACAAGAGTGCCCGGGGAAAACTGTTTTTT.

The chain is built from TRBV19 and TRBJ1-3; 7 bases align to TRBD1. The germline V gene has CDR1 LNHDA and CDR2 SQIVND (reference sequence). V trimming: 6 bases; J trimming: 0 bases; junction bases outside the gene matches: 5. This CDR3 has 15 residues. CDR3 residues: CASRDRPYSGNTIYF. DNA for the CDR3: TGTGCCAGTAGGGACAGGCCCTACTCTGGAAACACCATATATTTT.

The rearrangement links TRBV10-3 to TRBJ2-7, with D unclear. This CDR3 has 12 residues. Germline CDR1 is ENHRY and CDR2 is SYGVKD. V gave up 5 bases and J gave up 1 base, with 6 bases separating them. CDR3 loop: CAISSSSYEQYF. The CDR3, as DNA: TGTGCCATCAGTTCTAGTTCCTACGAGCAGTACTTC.

The CDR3 here is CASSRRGGPGGTDTQYF. The CDR3 bases are TGCGCCAGCAGCCGGCGGGGGGGGCCGGGGGGCACAGATACGCAGTATTTT. The chain has TRBV4-3 and TRBJ2-3, with 9 bases that match TRBD2. CDR3 length: 17 residues. V was pared by 4 bases and J by 1 base, with 9 bases of the junction left unmatched. Germline V gives CDR1 LGHNA, CDR2 YSLEER.

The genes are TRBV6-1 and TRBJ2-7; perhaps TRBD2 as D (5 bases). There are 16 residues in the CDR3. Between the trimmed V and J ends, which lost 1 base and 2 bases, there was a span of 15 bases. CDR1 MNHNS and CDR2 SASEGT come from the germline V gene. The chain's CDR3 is CASSEGSSLLPYEQYF. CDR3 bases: TGTGCCAGCAGTGAAGGGTCTAGCCTCCTACCCTACGAGCAGTACTTC.

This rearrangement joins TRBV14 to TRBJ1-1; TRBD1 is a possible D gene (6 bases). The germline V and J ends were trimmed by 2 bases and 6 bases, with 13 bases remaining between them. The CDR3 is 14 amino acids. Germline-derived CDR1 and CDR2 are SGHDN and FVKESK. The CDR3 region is CASSQQDRIAEAFF. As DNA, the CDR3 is TGTGCCAGCAGCCAACAAGACAGGATCGCTGAAGCTTTCTTT.

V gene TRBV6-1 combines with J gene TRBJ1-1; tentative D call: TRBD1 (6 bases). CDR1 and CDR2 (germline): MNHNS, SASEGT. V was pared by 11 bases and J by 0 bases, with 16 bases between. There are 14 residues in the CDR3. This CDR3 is CASKVGGLNTEAFF. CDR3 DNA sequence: TGTGCCTCCAAGGTCGGGGGGCTGAACACTGAAGCTTTCTTT.

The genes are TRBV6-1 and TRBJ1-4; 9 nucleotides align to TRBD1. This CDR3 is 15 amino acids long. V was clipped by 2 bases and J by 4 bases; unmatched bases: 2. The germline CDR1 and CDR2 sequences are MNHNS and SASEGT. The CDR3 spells CASSETDRGNEKLFF. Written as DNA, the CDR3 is TGTGCCAGCAGTGAAACGGACAGGGGTAATGAAAAACTGTTTTTT.

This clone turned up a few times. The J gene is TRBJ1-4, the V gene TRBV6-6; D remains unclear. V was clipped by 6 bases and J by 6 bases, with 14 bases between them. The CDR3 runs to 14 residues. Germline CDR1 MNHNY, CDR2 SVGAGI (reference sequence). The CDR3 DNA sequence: TGTGCCAGCAGGACGGGTGCGGTGGATGAAAAACTGTTTTTT. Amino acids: CASRTGAVDEKLFF.

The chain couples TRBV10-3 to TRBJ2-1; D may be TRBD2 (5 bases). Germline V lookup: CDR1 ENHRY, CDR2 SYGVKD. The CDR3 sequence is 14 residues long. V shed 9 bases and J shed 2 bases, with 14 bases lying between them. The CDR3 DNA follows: TGTGCCATGGGTGGCGGGTCAGCCTACAATGAGCAGTTCTTC. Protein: CAMGGGSAYNEQFF.